Judged by abundance, the clone carrying this TCR beta chain is medium-sized. TCRdb re-derived calls from the reads in MiXCR, one entry per CDR3 protein. The sample consists of 9,000 to 13,000 distinct CDR3 sequences, 23% of them appearing once. This record comes from a study of liver allograft versus peripheral blood T cells. Study as a whole: What was compared were the T cell receptor repertoires in transplanted livers and those in the peripheral blood of recipients.

Germline lookup yields CDR1 SGHTA and CDR2 FQGNSA. V gave up 1 base and J gave up 7 bases; unmatched junction bases: 7. The CDR3 is 15 amino acids. This TCR derives from a human patient who had a liver transplant. Part of the T cells may come from the graft donor. The rearrangement links TRBV7-2 to TRBJ1-2; 9 bases are a match to TRBD1. The CDR3 sequence: CASSLVGTGIVGYTF. CDR3 DNA sequence: TGTGCCAGCAGCTTAGTAGGGACAGGGATTGTTGGCTACACCTTC.